Described below is a single T cell receptor (beta chain) sequence and its context. The antigen it recognizes is unknown. It has no much larger one-base neighbor in the sample; base qualities were not kept. This entry is derived from a study of blood T cell repertoires in COVID-19 (dated by TCRdb to about 2020). Turning to the overall study: The collaborator samples originated in the United States, Italy and Spain and spanned the acute and convalescent phases of COVID-19. Samples came from the ongoing ImmuneRACE study (first 160 participants) plus 1,254 subjects from 6 global collaborators. Where available, HLA class I and class II types were taken from metadata supplied by the sample provider and were not determined by assay-based typing. The repertoires were made available in a free public database intended to serve as a resource for research on the immune response to SARS-CoV-2. The sample metadata nearly always contained a de-identified subject ID, COVID-19 status, age in years and sex. Deeply sampled blood TCRbeta repertoires from subjects exposed to, actively infected with, or recovered from COVID-19 were included in the dataset. The prospective study material was composed of cDNA or gDNA derived from T cells, B-cell-depleted T cells, or PBMCs. Beyond this particular receptor, the publication reports: The quantity of clinical and demographic metadata differed by source and by participant and was supplied without curation.

Whole blood was collected in K2EDTA tubes by collaborating institutions according to the institutions' own protocols. For TCRbeta analysis, collaborator samples were shipped as frozen whole blood, as isolated PBMCs, or as DNA extracted from either sample type. The immunoSEQ Assay, a bias-controlled multiplex PCR, was used to amplify TCRbeta CDR3 regions from genomic DNA. Processing in the source paper ran as follows. The number of nucleated cells in each sample was estimated by amplification of reference gene primers within the assay. To quantify the absolute abundance of each unique TCRbeta CDR3 rearrangement, sequence reads were collapsed and filtered. For each sample, productive Simpson clonality was calculated by taking the square root of Simpson's diversity index across productive rearrangements. As stored in TCRdb, this immuneACCESS dataset retains in-frame rearrangements with V and J assigned. A fraction of the clones does not appear; measured against another copy, unresolved V genes explain less than half of the discrepancy, and the remainder lacks a known reason. Clonal size and the V and J genes are those of that table, whereas D and trimming came from the DNA. The sample data list fewer than 95,000 clones, and 88% of these were observed just once. Of the sample, 0.47% is held by the ten largest clones.

Reading from cysteine to phenylalanine, the CDR3 counts 15 amino acids. Only the CDR3 DNA stays, 45 bases, in frame from base 1. Taken from the germline V gene, the CDR1 and CDR2 loops are ENHRY and SYGVKD. V is clipped by 2 bases and J by 4 bases, and the sequence between their germline boundaries is 14 bases long. Input material: peripheral blood. The receptor was isolated from a man aged 60 to 69 with acute or convalescent COVID-19. This chain joins TRBV10-3 to TRBJ2-5, with TRBD2 tentatively as D gene (5 bases match). For the CDR3, the sequence is CAISEGAVGGETQYF. The DNA is TGTGCCATCAGTGAGGGAGCGGTTGGAGGAGAGACCCAGTACTTC.